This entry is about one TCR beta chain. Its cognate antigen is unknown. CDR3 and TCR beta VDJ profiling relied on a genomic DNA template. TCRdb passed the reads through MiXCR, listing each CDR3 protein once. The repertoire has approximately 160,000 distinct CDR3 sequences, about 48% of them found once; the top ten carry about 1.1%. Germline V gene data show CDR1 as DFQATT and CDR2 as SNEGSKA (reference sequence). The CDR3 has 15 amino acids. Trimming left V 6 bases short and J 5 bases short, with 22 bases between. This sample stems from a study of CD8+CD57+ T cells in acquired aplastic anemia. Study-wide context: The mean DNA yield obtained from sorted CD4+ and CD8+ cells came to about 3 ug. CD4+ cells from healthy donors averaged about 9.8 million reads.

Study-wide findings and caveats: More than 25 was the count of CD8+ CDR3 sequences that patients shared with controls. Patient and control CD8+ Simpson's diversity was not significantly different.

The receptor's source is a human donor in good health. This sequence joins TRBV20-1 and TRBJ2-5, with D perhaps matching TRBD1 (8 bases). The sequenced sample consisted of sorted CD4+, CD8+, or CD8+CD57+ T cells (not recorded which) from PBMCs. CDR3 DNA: TGCAGTGCCTCCGACAGGGGCGAGGGGGGGGAGACCCAGTACTTC. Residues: CSASDRGEGGETQYF.